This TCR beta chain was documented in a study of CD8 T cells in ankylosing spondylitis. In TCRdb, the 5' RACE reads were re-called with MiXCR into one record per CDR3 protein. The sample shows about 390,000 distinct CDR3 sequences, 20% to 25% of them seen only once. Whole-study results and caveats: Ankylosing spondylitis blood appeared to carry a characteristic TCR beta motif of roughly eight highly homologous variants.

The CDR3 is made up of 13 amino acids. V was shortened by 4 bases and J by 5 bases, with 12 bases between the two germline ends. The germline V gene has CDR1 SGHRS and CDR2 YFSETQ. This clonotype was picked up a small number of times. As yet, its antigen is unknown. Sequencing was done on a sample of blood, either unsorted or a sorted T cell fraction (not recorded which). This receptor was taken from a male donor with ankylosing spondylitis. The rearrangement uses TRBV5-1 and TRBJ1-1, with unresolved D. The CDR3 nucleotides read TGCGCCAGCAGCGGACTCGTGGAAACTGAAGCTTTCTTT. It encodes CASSGLVETEAFF. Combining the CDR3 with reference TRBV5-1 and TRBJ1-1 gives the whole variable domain KAGVTQTPRYLIKTRGQQVTLSCSPISGHRSVSWYQQTPGQGLQFLFEYFSETQRNKGNFPGRFSGRQFSNSRSEMNVSTLELGDSALYLCASSGLVETEAFFGQGTRLTVV.